Below, one TCR beta chain is given with its context. In its sample, this clonotype was seen many times. Its target antigen remains unknown. Per-nucleotide qualities are absent, and no much larger clonotype sits a single base away. This record comes from a study of neurological immune-mediated disorders (dated by TCRdb to between 2018 and 2021). Regarding the research as a whole: Peripheral blood TCR-beta repertoires from HTLV-I-associated myelopathy (HAM/TSP) patients, multiple sclerosis patients and healthy controls were compared by UMI-based sequencing. The 100 to 110 TCR-beta libraries covered PBMC samples along with longitudinal samples, technical triplicates, and paired sorted CD4+ and CD8+ T-cell subsets. The cohort included some 68 subjects: roughly 14 with HAM/TSP, about 34 with multiple sclerosis, and approximately 20 healthy controls. The paper as a whole reports these results and caveats: The highest TCR clonal expansion was observed in HAM/TSP patients, whereas the lowest was observed in MS patients, even when compared with healthy controls. No identical CDR3 amino acid sequences were shared among expanded clones across subjects, suggesting private TCR-beta repertoires in all groups.

The germline V gene provides CDR1 SNHLY and CDR2 FYNNEI. The CDR3 goes from the cysteine to the phenylalanine over 15 residues. The sequence is cut down to CDR3 DNA, 45 bases in frame from base 1. Cut back by 5 bases and 4 bases, the V and J ends lie 15 bases apart. Blood bank volunteers in Maryland, USA served as the healthy controls. For the unsorted PBMC libraries, 2 million PBMCs were stored in RNAlater at -80 degrees C until RNA extraction and were used to generate the libraries. Peripheral blood was subjected to Ficoll-Hypaque density gradient centrifugation to isolate PBMCs, which were then cryopreserved in liquid nitrogen. cDNA was synthesized by template-switch 5'RACE using a primer with a 10-nucleotide random unique molecular identifier that tagged each TCR transcript. Every sequencing run yielded over 170 million TCR-beta sequences covering 15-18 subjects. Total RNA was extracted with the RNeasy kit. TCR-beta VDJ regions were amplified with primers for the TCR constant region and the 5'RACE anchor, using the KAPA Real-time Library Amplification kit. A first PCR added sample indexes and Illumina adaptors, after which a second PCR increased the library yield. After Ampure bead purification, the TCR product of roughly 650 bp was size-selected on a 2% E-gel SizeSelection system. Before pooling, library quality was assessed on a Bioanalyzer, concentration was determined with Qubit, and library quantification was performed with the Kapa Library Quantification kit. Libraries were sequenced paired-end 2 x 150 bp on an Illumina HiSeq 2500. To increase sequence diversity, about 25-30% phiX was spiked into each library pool. Per the original workflow: The UMI-based MiGEC pipeline processed quality-filtered reads and removed over 80% of raw TCR sequences during error correction. IMGT germline references were used for alignment of VDJ genes, and clonotypes were defined by a unique CDR3 amino acid sequence together with V-J genes. VDJtools evaluated clonal expansion, Shannon diversity and CDR3 relatedness (CalcPairwiseDistances, ClusterSamples); CLCbio workbench built phylogenetic trees. Expanded clones were defined as having at least 8 unique UMIs, based on coefficient-of-variation modelling across technical triplicates. TCRdb itself trimmed the public reads at Q25 with fastp, ran MiXCR and retained productive beta chains. Every distinct CDR3 protein forms one entry, paired with its most common genes and DNA. The V and J calls here are based on TCRdb, not the publication. In all, the sample holds fewer than 45,000 distinct CDR3 sequences, and around 7.8% of those were seen once. Jointly, the top ten make up 4.4% of the sample.

The sequenced sample consisted of PBMCs. The V and J genes are TRBV2 and TRBJ1-5, with the D gene not confidently named. The origin of this receptor is a woman aged 40 to 49 in good health. In nucleotides, the sequence is TGTGCCAGCAGTCTTATTGGAGCGGGTAATCAGCCCCAGCATTTT. Its product reads: CASSLIGAGNQPQHF.